These 2 T cell receptor beta chains share one sample of origin, sequenced in a study of T cells in Graves' hyperthyroidism and ophthalmopathy. Amplification of TCR beta CDR3 regions used RNA as the template. In the first-round RT-PCR of the TCR CDR3, the HTBI primer set was used. MiXCR, applied by TCRdb to the multiplex PCR reads, yields one record per CDR3 protein. In the table there are hundreds of thousands of distinct CDR3 sequences, roughly 40% of which are singletons. Sequenced: blood. Every receptor here comes from a man aged 18-30 years with Graves' hyperthyroidism.

The gene calls are TRBV15 and TRBJ1-6, with TRBD1 identical over 10 bases. CDR1 and CDR2 from the germline V gene are LNHNV and YYDKDF (reference sequence). There are 17 residues in the CDR3. V was pared by 4 bases and J by 4 bases, with 7 bases of the junction left unmatched. In DNA form, the CDR3 reads TGTGCCACCAGCACTACCGGGACAGGGGCATATAATTCACCCCTCCACTTT. This sequence encodes CATSTTGTGAYNSPLHF.

About this clonotype: It may be a read error: a sequence one base away is much more abundant. J is TRBJ2-5 and V is TRBV20-1; the D is unclear. The CDR3 sequence is 11 residues long. CDR1 is DFQATT, CDR2 SNEGSKA, per germline (reference sequence). V was cut by 6 bases and J by 9 bases, with 14 bases left in between. DNA of the CDR3: TGCAGTGCAGAGCCAATTGAGGCCCAGTACTTC. This gives the protein CSAEPIEAQYF.